This T cell receptor (beta chain) was observed in a study of monozygotic twins with inflammatory bowel disease. Generation of cDNA took place in eight separate reactions per sample. Reprocessing the 5' RACE reads, TCRdb reports a single entry for every CDR3 protein and omits DNA. The table for this sample gives under 200,000 distinct CDR3 sequences. This CDR3 is 13 amino acids long. Germline V gene lookup returns CDR1 LGHDT and CDR2 YNNKEL (reference sequence). Input material: blood. The rearrangement links TRBV3-1 to TRBJ1-1. The sequence was obtained from a human donor with ulcerative colitis or Crohn's disease, or a healthy co-twin of an affected twin (not recorded which). The CDR3 reads CASSQDGVAEAFF. Based on the CDR3 plus reference TRBV3-1 and TRBJ1-1, the full variable domain is DTAVSQTPKYLVTQMGNDKSIKCEQNLGHDTMYWYKQDSKKFLKIMFSYNNKELIINETVPNRFSPKSPDKAHLNLHINSLELGDSAVYFCASSQDGVAEAFFGQGTRLTVV.